This TCR beta chain comes out of a study of T-cell reconstitution after alpha-beta-depleted transplantation in children listed by TCRdb under 2016. Turning to the overall study: Using TCR repertoire profiling, the study quantitatively followed how T-cell immune reconstitution unfolded in children after TCRalphabeta/CD19-depleted allogeneic hematopoietic cell transplantation.

The junction carries 17 bases between V and J, which are trimmed by 4 bases and 0 bases respectively. CDR1 SGDLS and CDR2 YYNGEE were looked up in the germline V gene. The CDR3 contains 17 residues, cysteine and phenylalanine counted. Of the read, only the CDR3 DNA is kept; its 51 bases are in frame from base 1. This clonotype came up many times. Its antigen is still unknown. Base qualities are not provided; no much larger clone lies one nucleotide away. Library preparation used PCR. For sequencing, an Illumina HiSeq 2500 was employed. Molecular barcoding was employed in the preparation of TCR libraries, with unique molecular identifiers being used to normalize TCRbeta repertoire quantification. TCRdb trimmed the raw reads at Q25, called clones with MiXCR and kept productive beta chains. Each entry merges the rows of one CDR3 protein and shows their most common DNA and genes. The sample includes some 200,000 distinct CDR3 sequences, with approximately 6.6% observed a single time. Of the sample, roughly 3% falls within the top ten clones.

The material was PBMCs from the stem cell graft donor, obtained from the stem cell graft. The receptor was isolated from a human donor who donated a stem cell graft to a child with Wiskott-Aldrich syndrome. The chain links TRBV9 with TRBJ1-3, with the D gene too uncertain to name. The DNA sequence is TGTGCCAGCAGCCCCCGTGAGTTGGCCCTCTCTGGAAACACCATATATTTT. Translation gives CASSPRELALSGNTIYF.